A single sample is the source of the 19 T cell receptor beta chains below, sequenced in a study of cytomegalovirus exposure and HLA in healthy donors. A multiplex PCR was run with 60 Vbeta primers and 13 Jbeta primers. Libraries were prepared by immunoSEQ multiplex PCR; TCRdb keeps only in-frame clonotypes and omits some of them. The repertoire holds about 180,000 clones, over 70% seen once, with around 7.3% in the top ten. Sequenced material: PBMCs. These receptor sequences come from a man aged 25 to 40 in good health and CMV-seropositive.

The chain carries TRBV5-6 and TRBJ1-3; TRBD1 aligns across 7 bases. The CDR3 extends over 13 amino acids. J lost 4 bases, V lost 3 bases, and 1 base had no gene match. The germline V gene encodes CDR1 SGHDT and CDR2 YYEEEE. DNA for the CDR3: TGTGCCAGCAGCTCGGGACAGGGAAACACCATATATTTT. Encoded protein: CASSSGQGNTIYF.

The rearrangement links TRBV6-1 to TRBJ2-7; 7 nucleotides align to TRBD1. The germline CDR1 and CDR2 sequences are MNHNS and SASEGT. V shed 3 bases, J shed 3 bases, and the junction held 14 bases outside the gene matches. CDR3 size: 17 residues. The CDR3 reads CASSELGDSSWGYEQYF. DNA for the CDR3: TGTGCCAGCAGTGAGTTAGGGGACAGTTCGTGGGGCTACGAGCAGTACTTC.

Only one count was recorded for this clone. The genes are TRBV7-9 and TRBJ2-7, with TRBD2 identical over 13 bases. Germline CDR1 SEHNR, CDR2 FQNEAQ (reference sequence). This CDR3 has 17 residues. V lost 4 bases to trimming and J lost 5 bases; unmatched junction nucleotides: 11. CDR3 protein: CASSYPQGLAGDNEQYF. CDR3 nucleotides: TGTGCCAGCAGCTACCCGCAAGGACTAGCGGGAGACAACGAGCAGTACTTC. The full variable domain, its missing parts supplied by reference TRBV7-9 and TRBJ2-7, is DTGVSQNPRHKITKRGQNVTFRCDPISEHNRLYWYRQTLGQGPEFLTYFQNEAQLEKSRLLSDRFSAERPKGSFSTLEIQRTEQGDSAMYLCASSYPQGLAGDNEQYFGPGTRLTVT.

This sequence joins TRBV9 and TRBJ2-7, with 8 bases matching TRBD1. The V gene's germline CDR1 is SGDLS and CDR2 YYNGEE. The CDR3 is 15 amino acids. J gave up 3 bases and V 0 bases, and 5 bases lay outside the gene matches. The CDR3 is CASSVAGTGGYEQYF. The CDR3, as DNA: TGTGCCAGCAGCGTAGCAGGGACAGGCGGCTACGAGCAGTACTTC.

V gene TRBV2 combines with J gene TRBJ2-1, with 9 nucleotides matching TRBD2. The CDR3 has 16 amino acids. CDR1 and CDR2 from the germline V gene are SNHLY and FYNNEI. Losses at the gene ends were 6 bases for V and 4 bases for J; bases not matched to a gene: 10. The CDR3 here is CASSPLAGEPYNEQFF. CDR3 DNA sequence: TGTGCCAGCAGCCCTTTAGCGGGGGAGCCTTACAATGAGCAGTTCTTC.

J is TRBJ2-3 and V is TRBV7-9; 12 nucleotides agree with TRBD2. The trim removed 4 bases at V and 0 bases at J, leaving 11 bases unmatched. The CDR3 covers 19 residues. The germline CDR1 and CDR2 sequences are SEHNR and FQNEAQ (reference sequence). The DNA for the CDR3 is TGTGCCAGCAGCTGGGCGACTAGCGGGGGTCAACCCAGCACAGATACGCAGTATTTT. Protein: CASSWATSGGQPSTDTQYF.

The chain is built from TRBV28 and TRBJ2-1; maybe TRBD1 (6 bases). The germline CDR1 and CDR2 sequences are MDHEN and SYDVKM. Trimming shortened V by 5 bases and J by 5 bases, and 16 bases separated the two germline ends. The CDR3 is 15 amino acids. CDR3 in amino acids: CASSRRQGRNNEQFF. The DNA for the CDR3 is TGTGCCAGCAGTAGACGGCAGGGGCGTAACAATGAGCAGTTCTTC. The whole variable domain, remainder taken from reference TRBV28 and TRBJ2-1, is DVKVTQSSRYLVKRTGEKVFLECVQDMDHENMFWYRQDPGLGLRLIYFSYDVKMKEKGDIPEGYSVSREKKERFSLILESASTNQTSMYLCASSRRQGRNNEQFFGPGTRLTVL.

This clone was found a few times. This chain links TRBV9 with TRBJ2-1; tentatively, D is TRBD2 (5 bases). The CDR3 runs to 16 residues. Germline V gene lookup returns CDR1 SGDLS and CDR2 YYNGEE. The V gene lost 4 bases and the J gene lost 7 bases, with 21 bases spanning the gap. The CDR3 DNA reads TGTGCCAGCAGCCCTACGGGATACCCAAGTGCGAATGAGCAGTTCTTC. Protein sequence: CASSPTGYPSANEQFF.

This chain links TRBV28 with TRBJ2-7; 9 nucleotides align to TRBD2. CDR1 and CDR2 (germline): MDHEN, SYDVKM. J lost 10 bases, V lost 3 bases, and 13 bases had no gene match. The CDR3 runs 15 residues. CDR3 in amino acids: CASSFPGTSQSGQYF. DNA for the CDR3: TGTGCCAGCAGTTTCCCCGGGACTAGCCAAAGTGGACAGTACTTC.

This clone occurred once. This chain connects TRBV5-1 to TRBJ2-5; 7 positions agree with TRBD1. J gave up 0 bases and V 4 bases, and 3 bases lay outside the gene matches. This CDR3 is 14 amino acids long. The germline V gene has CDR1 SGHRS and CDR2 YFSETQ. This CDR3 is CASSLTGDQETQYF. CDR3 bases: TGCGCCAGCAGCCTTACAGGGGACCAAGAGACCCAGTACTTC.

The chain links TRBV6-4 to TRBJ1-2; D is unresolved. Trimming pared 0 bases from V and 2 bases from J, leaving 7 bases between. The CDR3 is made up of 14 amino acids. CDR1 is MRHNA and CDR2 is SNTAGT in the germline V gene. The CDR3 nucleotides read TGTGCCAGCAGTGACTCGGTACGGAACTATGGCTACACCTTC. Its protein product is CASSDSVRNYGYTF.

The CDR3 sequence: CASSRGLGTTNTEAFF. The CDR3 coding sequence is TGTGCCAGCAGCCGGGGGCTTGGGACTACGAACACTGAAGCTTTCTTT. The chain employs TRBV11-3 and TRBJ1-1; possibly TRBD1 for D (6 bases). This CDR3 region has 16 residues. The V gene lost 5 bases and the J gene lost 1 base, with 17 bases spanning the gap. Germline CDR1 is SGHNT and CDR2 is YENEEA. Based on the CDR3 plus reference TRBV11-3 and TRBJ1-1, the full variable domain is EAGVVQSPRYKIIEKKQPVAFWCNPISGHNTLYWYLQNLGQGPELLIRYENEEAVDDSQLPKDRFSAERLKGVDSTLKIQPAELGDSAVYLCASSRGLGTTNTEAFFGQGTRLTVV.

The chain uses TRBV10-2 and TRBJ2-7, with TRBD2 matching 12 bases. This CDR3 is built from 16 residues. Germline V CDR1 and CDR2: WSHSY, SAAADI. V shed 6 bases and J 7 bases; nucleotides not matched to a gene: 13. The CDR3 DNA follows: TGCGCCAGCAGCCTTCTAGCGGGAGGGCCAAAGGAAGAGCAGTACTTC. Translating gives CASSLLAGGPKEEQYF.

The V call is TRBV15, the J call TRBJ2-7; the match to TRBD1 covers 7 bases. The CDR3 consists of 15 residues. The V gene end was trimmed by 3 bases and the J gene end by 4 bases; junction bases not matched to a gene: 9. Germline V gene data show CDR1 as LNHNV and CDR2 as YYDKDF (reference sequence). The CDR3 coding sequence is TGTGCCACCAGCAGTGACAGGGCCTCCTTTTACGAGCAGTACTTC. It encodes CATSSDRASFYEQYF. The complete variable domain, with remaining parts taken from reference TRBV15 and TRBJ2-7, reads DAMVIQNPRYQVTQFGKPVTLSCSQTLNHNVMYWYQQKSSQAPKLLFHYYDKDFNNEADTPDNFQSRRPNTSFCFLDIRSPGLGDTAMYLCATSSDRASFYEQYFGPGTRLTVT.

This CDR3 reads CASAHYDTDTQYF. For the CDR3, the DNA is TGTGCCAGTGCGCACTATGATACAGATACGCAGTATTTT. This chain links TRBV11-2 with TRBJ2-3; D gene unclear. V was trimmed by 9 bases and J by 3 bases, leaving 13 bases between them. From germline, CDR1 is SGHAT and CDR2 FQNNGV. The CDR3 is 13 amino acids.

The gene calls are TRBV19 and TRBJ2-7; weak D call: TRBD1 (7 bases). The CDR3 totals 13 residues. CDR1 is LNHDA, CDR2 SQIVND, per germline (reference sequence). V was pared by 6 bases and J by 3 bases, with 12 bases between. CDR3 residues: CASRRGTDYEQYF. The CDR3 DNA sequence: TGTGCCAGTAGGCGCGGGACAGACTACGAGCAGTACTTC.

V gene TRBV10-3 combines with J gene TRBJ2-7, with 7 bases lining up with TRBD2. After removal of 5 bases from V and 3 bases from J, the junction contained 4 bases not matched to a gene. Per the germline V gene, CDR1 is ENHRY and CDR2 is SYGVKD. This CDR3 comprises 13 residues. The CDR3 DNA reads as TGTGCCATCAGTTCGGGACTAAACTACGAGCAGTACTTC. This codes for CAISSGLNYEQYF.

This CDR3 is CASSPSGQGASYEQYF. The DNA for the CDR3 is TGTGCCAGCAGCCCCTCTGGACAGGGCGCTAGCTACGAGCAGTACTTC. J is TRBJ2-5 and V is TRBV7-2; 8 positions match TRBD1. The J call is doubtful: the DNA matches TRBJ2-7 better. The CDR3 contains 16 residues. Germline assignment: CDR1 SGHTA and CDR2 FQGNSA.

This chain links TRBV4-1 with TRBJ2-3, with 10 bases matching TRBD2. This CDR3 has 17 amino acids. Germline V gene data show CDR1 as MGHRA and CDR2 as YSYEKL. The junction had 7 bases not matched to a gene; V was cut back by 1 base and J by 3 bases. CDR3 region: CASSQGAIAGGTDTQYF. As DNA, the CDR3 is TGCGCCAGCAGCCAAGGGGCAATAGCGGGAGGAACAGATACGCAGTATTTT.